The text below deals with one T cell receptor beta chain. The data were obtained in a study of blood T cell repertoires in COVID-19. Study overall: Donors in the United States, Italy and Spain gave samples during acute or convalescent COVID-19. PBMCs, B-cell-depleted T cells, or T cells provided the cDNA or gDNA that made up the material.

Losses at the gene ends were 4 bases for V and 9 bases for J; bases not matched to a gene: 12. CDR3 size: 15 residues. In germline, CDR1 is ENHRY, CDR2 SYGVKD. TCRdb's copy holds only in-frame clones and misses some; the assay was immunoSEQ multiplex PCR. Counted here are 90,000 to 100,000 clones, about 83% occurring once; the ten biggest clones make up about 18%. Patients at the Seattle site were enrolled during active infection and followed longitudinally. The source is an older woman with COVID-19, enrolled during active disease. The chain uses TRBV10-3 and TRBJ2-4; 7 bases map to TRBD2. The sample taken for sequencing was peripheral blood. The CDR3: CAISGGGDPPGIQYF. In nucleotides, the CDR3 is TGTGCCATCAGTGGGGGAGGGGACCCTCCAGGCATTCAGTACTTC.